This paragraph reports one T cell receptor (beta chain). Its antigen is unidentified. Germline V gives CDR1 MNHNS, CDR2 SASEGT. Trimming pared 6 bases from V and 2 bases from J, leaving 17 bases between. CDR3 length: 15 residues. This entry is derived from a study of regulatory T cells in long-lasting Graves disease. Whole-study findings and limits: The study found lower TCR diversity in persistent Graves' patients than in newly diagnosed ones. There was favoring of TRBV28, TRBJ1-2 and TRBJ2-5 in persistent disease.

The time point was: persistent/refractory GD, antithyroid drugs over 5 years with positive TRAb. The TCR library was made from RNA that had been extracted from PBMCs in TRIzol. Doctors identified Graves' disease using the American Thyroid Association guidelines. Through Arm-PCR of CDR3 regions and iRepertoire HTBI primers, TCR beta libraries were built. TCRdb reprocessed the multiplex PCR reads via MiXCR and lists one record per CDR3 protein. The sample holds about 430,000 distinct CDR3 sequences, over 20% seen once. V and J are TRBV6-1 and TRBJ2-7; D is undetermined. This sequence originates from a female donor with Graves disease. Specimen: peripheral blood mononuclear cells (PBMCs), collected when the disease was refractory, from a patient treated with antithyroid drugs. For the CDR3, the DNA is TGTGCCAGCAGACCTCTCCGAGACCTAACCTACGAGCAGTACTTC. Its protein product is CASRPLRDLTYEQYF.